A single TCR beta chain is shown here with its context. This clone showed up just a few times. The target of this receptor is not known. The record has no base qualities; no much larger clone is one base away. These data are taken from a study of technical replicates of blood from several donors (dated by TCRdb to the late 2010s). Library prep was done by the immunoSEQ multiplex PCR assay. TCRdb retrieved this table from immuneACCESS and kept in-frame rearrangements only. Not all clones are present; in checked studies, unresolved V genes account for under half, and no reason is known for the remainder. The sample table records about 80,000 clones; roughly 91% of these occur just once. Around 0.4% of the sample is held by the ten biggest clonotypes. The CDR3 numbers 13 residues from cysteine through phenylalanine. The only DNA kept is the CDR3, 39 bases in frame from the first base. Reading the germline V gene (reference sequence) gives CDR1 LNHDA and CDR2 SQIVND. V loses 4 bases, J loses 3 bases, and the germline ends lie 7 bases apart.

The specimen sequenced was T cells isolated from PBMCs. This clonotype was sampled from a human donor in good health. The receptor chain draws on TRBV19 and TRBJ1-5, with TRBD1 perhaps the D gene, on 5 matching bases. CDR3 region: CASSKGFNQPQHF. The base sequence is TGTGCCAGTAGTAAGGGGTTCAATCAGCCCCAGCATTTT.